The entry below gives a single T cell receptor (beta chain) sequence along with its context. Antigen unknown. The CDR3 has 15 amino acids. The germline V gene has CDR1 SNHLY and CDR2 FYNNEI. Trimming stripped 6 bases from V and 0 bases from J, with 12 bases between. Use of 60 Vbeta and 13 Jbeta primers characterized the PCR. Generated by immunoSEQ multiplex PCR, the TCRdb table keeps only in-frame clones and is missing some. The table records roughly 43,000 clones, 50% to 75% of them present only once. The source of the sample is a study of cytomegalovirus exposure and HLA in healthy donors. On the study more broadly: HLA-typed donors were the source of approximately 85 million unique TCRs held in an early data release. General study findings and limits: It emerged from a later analysis that several of the most significant clusters appeared to be linked to common viral pathogens. The study listed 150 to 200 cytomegalovirus-associated TCR beta chains. Some V segments (TRBV6-2 and TRBV6-3 among them) were excluded as indistinguishable.

The receptor's source is a human donor in good health. The sequenced sample consisted of PBMCs. The chain combines TRBV2 with TRBJ1-5; TRBD1 might be the D (6 bases). DNA of the CDR3: TGTGCCAGCAGACCCGACAGGTATAGCAATCAGCCCCAGCATTTT. It translates to CASRPDRYSNQPQHF.